This record covers a single T cell receptor beta chain. Its antigen is unknown. Per-nucleotide qualities are absent, and no much larger clonotype sits a single base away. In total, approximately 700 healthy bone marrow donors made up the cohort. At the time of sampling, every cohort member was nominally healthy, though immune exposures that went unrecorded were likely present. The donor tested CMV seronegative, placing the donor among the 350 or so seronegative members of the cohort. Each donor provided a peripheral blood sample, and peripheral blood mononuclear cells were used for TCR beta sequencing. The Qiagen DNeasy Blood Extraction Kit was used to extract genomic DNA from the blood cell samples. This entry is derived from a study of cytomegalovirus exposure and HLA in healthy donors (dated by TCRdb to about 2017). With regard to the full study: An earlier analysis of more than 550 of the donors reported 250 to 350 Gb of sequence data and around 110 million unique TCR beta sequences obtained from 180 million or so T cells. Both class I and class II loci were covered by HLA typing, at four-digit resolution. All discovery cohort repertoires had been generated using a single sequencing platform. A handful of DR-DQ haplotypes were handled as single units for association and clustering because linkage in the cohort was strong. Approximately 300 gigabases of sequencing data and around 85 million unique TCR sequences made up an early release that covered nearly 650 HLA-typed donors. Genome-wide SNP genotypes for about 55% of the roughly 670 donors were used in a later genetic analysis, which treated that subset as a discovery cohort. The study profiled the T cell repertoires of 500 to 800 subjects by immunosequencing and related them to cytomegalovirus serostatus. High-throughput TCR immunosequencing, statistical association of individual TCRs with disease status, and machine learning were combined to predict cytomegalovirus infection status. Among the roughly 400 genotyped donors, 81% belonged to the genetic ancestry cluster associated with self-reported Caucasian donors. In an earlier analysis of 587 of the donors, high-throughput TCR beta sequencing was used to judge whether each TCR beta V gene segment behaved as functional or pseudogenic. Rather than using new phenotypic data, the later analysis identified candidate immune exposures from TCR beta sequences and from how often those sequences occurred across donors. Among around 400 genotyped donors of the cohort, an average of approximately 250,000 unique TCR beta nucleotide sequences were sequenced per donor, 15% to 20% of them non-productive. Alongside the repertoire data, information on donor age, sex, ethnicity and CMV serostatus was compiled. In addition to the first cohort of 666 subjects, a separate validation cohort of 120 different subjects was used. A later analysis re-analyzed previously published TCR beta repertoires from 666 donors and added high-resolution HLA genotyping to study TCR occurrence patterns. The study aimed to test whether signatures of past pathogen exposure could be identified by cataloging public T cell receptors. The number of typed donors differed by locus: about 629-630 for A, B, C, DRB1 and DQB1; 522 for DQA1; 606 for DPA1; and around 450 for DPB1. Overall results and qualifications from the work: While some public TCRs were present in many individuals, most TCR sequences turned up only very rarely across donors. In both the original and validation cohorts, the classifier was reported to diagnose cytomegalovirus status with high specificity and sensitivity. Because counts were too low, more than 15 rarely observed V segments, including chromosome 9 orphons, were left out of the earlier analysis of 587 of the donors. The authors suggested that the approach could potentially be extended to other disease states and immunological phenotypes. According to a later analysis, TCR association rates differed among HLA loci, with DRB1 alleles showing the most associated TCRs and HLA-C alleles showing the fewest. A further reported finding was that TCR beta sequences accurately predicted the HLA-A and HLA-B alleles for most subjects in the first cohort. The presence/absence analyses assumed that sequencing depth was roughly uniform across donors, and that assumption may not be true. Most CMV-associated TCR beta chains appeared to be HLA-restricted in a later analysis, and the HLA associations seemed to be driven largely by CMV exposure. Assigning TCR associations to individual alleles was difficult when HLA alleles, especially DR and DQ, strongly co-occurred. In vitro tests confirmed that a few of the cytomegalovirus-associated TCR beta chains recognize cytomegalovirus antigens. In an earlier analysis of roughly 560 of the donors, most TCR beta V segments were observed in productive rearrangements about 87% or about 30% of the time, broadly matching IMGT annotations. This cohort had only TCR beta chains sequenced, and the lack of alpha or paired-chain data limited which features could be detected. A later analysis found that HLA-associated TCR beta chains were more clonally expanded and had lower generation probabilities than equally common non-associated chains. A group of highly shared sequence variants was considered likely to be a technical artifact of the sequencing pipeline. According to a later analysis, parvovirus B19, influenza, CMV and Epstein-Barr virus appeared linked to several top co-occurrence clusters. Because HLA typing was missing for some donors at each locus, association tests included only the typed subset. At a false discovery rate of 0.05, a later analysis linked about 16,000 TCR beta sequences to specific HLA alleles. For the cohort, immune exposure information was limited to CMV serostatus. Correlated functional status among segregating V segments might be attributable to linkage disequilibrium, but an unknown experimental factor could not be ruled out. A total of roughly 160 TCR beta chains were listed by the study as associated with cytomegalovirus. Compared with the approximately 600-donor mean, donors in an Asian-associated ancestry cluster had fewer N-insertions in productive TCRs, according to a later genetic analysis. An association between a missense DCLRE1C variant and V-gene and J-gene trimming of TCR beta chains was found in a later genetic analysis and replicated in an independent cohort.

Receptor libraries were prepared by the immunoSEQ multiplex PCR assay. For the multiplex PCR, a mixture combining 60 forward primers for TCR Vbeta segments and 13 reverse primers for TCR Jbeta segments was used. The CDR3 region of rearranged TCR beta genes was amplified from genomic DNA by a multiplex PCR assay. On the Illumina HiSeq System, the amplified TCR beta libraries were sequenced as 87-base-pair reads. From the authors' description of their analysis: A later analysis tallied some 79 million unique TCR beta chains across the approximately 670 repertoires, and around 12 million of those chains were shared by two or more donors. Raw reads were error-corrected and collapsed into unique sequences by a nearest-neighbor algorithm in which closely related sequences were merged to remove PCR and sequencing errors. Alignment of CDR3 sequences to IMGT reference sequences was used to assign V, D and J gene segments. For a sequence to be retained, a match of at least six nucleotides was required to both a V gene segment and a J gene segment. Rearrangements were classified as productive when the CDR3 lacked stop codons and remained in frame with V and J, and all other rearrangements were classified as non-productive. Following IMGT convention, CDR3 was defined as the stretch from the second conserved V-encoded cysteine up to the conserved J-encoded phenylalanine. In an earlier analysis of some 550 of the donors, sequences lacking an unambiguous match to a single V gene segment were excluded. In an earlier analysis of approximately 550 of the donors, V segments were called functional above 56.7% productive rearrangements and were called segregating when the between-donor standard deviation exceeded 5%. A statistical classification framework was built for diagnosing cytomegalovirus status from the catalog of TCR beta chain sequences. A later analysis assigned V and J genes by comparing TCR nucleotide sequences with IMGT/GENE-DB human TR gene sequences. Using the TCRdist pipeline, a later analysis assigned CDR3 sequences along with most-parsimonious VDJ recombination scenarios. In a later analysis, every TCR beta chain was defined by the combination of its CDR3 amino acid sequence and its V-gene family, and reads without a unique V-gene family were dropped. In a later analysis, 500 to 650 highly shared, low-generation-probability nucleotide sequences were removed to address suspected cross-contamination and a sequencing artifact. In a later analysis, a clonal expansion index for each public chain was calculated from normalized within-repertoire ranks of inferred template counts. A later analysis computed generation probabilities with a VDJ recombination model fitted to out-of-frame rearrangements, and checked the results against IGoR. In a later analysis, hypergeometric tests were used to score TCR-TCR, TCR-HLA and TCR-CMV co-occurrence, with a repertoire-size bias correction applied to TCR pairs. To estimate false discovery rates, a later analysis permuted the HLA or CMV assignments 20 times. In a later analysis, co-occurring TCRs were grouped using DBSCAN, with TCRdist sequence similarity added in when clustering inside HLA-allele-positive subsets. For co-occurrence clustering, repertoires with fewer than 30,000 or more than 120,000 public chains were excluded, along with a handful of repertoires with anomalous nucleotide sharing. In its TCRdb copy, this immuneACCESS table keeps in-frame sequences only and misses some clones. Where compared with another copy, unresolved V genes explain less than half of these, and the others have no known cause. The DNA gave D and trimming, while V, J and clone size come from that table. This sample lists tens of thousands of clones; about three quarters were detected once. Jointly, the top ten make up 8% to 10% of the sample.

Sequenced input: PBMCs. The sequence came from a man aged 55 to 70 in good health and CMV-seronegative.

In nucleotide form, the sequence is TGTGCCAGCCGACCGCGGGCGGGAGTGGGAGATACGCAGTATTTT. The encoded protein is CASRPRAGVGDTQYF. This chain joins TRBV19 to TRBJ2-3; 7 nucleotides in the junction match TRBD2. Trimming accounts for 9 bases at V and 5 bases at J, while the number of junction bases matched to no gene is 14. The CDR3, cysteine through phenylalanine, is 15 amino acids long. CDR3 DNA is the only sequence kept; it has 45 bases, read in frame from the first base. From the germline V gene (reference sequence), CDR1 is LNHDA and CDR2 is SQIVND.